The 16 T cell receptor beta chains in this list originate from one sample, sequenced in a study of shared clonotypes between healthy human individuals. Sequencing was performed with immunoSEQ multiplex PCR; in TCRdb, only in-frame clones are kept and a portion is missing. The sample includes roughly 2,000,000 clones, over 85% of them seen just once. CD45RO-negative, CCR7-positively selected cells formed the naive CD8 fraction, excluding terminally differentiated effector memory CD45RA+ cells. Sequenced sample: naive CD8+ T cells from PBMCs. These receptors came from a man younger than 30 in good health. Some clones in this sample may be carry-over from other donors' samples.

V is TRBV7-8 and J is TRBJ2-1, with a weak D call TRBD2 (5 bases). Germline lookup yields CDR1 SGHVS and CDR2 FQNEAQ. The CDR3 loop spans 16 amino acids. The V gene lost 5 bases and the J gene lost 5 bases, with 19 bases spanning the gap. The DNA of the CDR3 is TGTGCCAGCAGCCCGGCCTCGGCGGGCCTAAACAATGAGCAGTTCTTC. This translates into CASSPASAGLNNEQFF.

This clone turned up a few times. Other DNA sequences in the sample encode the same CDR3. The chain uses TRBV9 and TRBJ1-1, with a weak D call TRBD1 (5 bases). There are 14 residues in the CDR3. Germline CDR1 SGDLS, CDR2 YYNGEE. V lost 0 bases and J lost 4, with 10 bases in between. CDR3 region: CASSVARGGTEAFF. The CDR3 DNA reads as TGTGCCAGCAGCGTAGCACGGGGGGGCACTGAAGCTTTCTTT.

This clone was picked up a small number of times. V usage is TRBV29-1 and J usage is TRBJ1-1; D unclear. The germline V gene encodes CDR1 SQVTM and CDR2 ANQGSEA. This CDR3 comprises 11 residues. V was clipped by 6 bases and J by 4 bases, with 9 bases between them. CDR3 loop: CSVGLVTEAFF. CDR3 nucleotide sequence: TGCAGCGTCGGACTAGTCACTGAAGCTTTCTTT.

The chain uses TRBV10-3 and TRBJ1-1; D gene uncertain. Trimming left V 4 bases short and J 8 bases short, with 11 bases between. Germline CDR1 is ENHRY and CDR2 is SYGVKD. CDR3 size: 12 residues. For the CDR3, the DNA is TGTGCCATCAGTGTCGGTGGCAGGGAAGCTTTCTTT. This encodes CAISVGGREAFF.

V is TRBV28 and J is TRBJ1-1, with D hard to call. Germline V lookup: CDR1 MDHEN, CDR2 SYDVKM. Trimming took 2 bases from V and 1 from J, leaving 8 bases between them. The CDR3 runs 14 residues. The CDR3 protein is CASSLARENTEAFF. The CDR3 DNA follows: TGTGCCAGCAGTTTAGCCCGGGAGAACACTGAAGCTTTCTTT.

The rearrangement uses TRBV19 and TRBJ1-3; 7 positions match TRBD1. From germline, CDR1 is LNHDA and CDR2 SQIVND (reference sequence). The ends lost 3 bases at V and 0 bases at J; junction bases unmatched: 2. The CDR3 extends over 15 amino acids. The DNA of the CDR3 is TGTGCCAGTAGTATGGACAGGTCCTCTGGAAACACCATATATTTT. This codes for CASSMDRSSGNTIYF.

CDR3 sequence (DNA): TGTGCCAGCAGCCAAGACATGGTAGACTACGAGCAGTACTTC. This translates into CASSQDMVDYEQYF. The chain links TRBV14 to TRBJ2-7; D remains ambiguous. This CDR3 comprises 14 residues. CDR1 SGHDN and CDR2 FVKESK come from the germline V gene. V was shortened by 0 bases and J by 3 bases, with 9 bases between the two germline ends.

There are a few counts of this clone. The V and J genes are TRBV27 and TRBJ1-5, with D uncertain. Germline lookup yields CDR1 MNHEY and CDR2 SMNVEV (reference sequence). The CDR3 is 13 amino acids. Trimming removed 6 bases from V and 2 bases from J, with 8 bases in between. The CDR3: CASSGEGNQPQHF. CDR3 coding DNA: TGTGCCAGCAGCGGCGAAGGCAATCAGCCCCAGCATTTT.

This clone was seen once. The rearrangement uses TRBV30 and TRBJ1-2; D is uncertain. Trimming stripped 4 bases from V and 3 bases from J, with 9 bases between. Per germline, CDR1 GTSNPN and CDR2 SVGIG (reference sequence). CDR3 length: 12 residues. In DNA form, the CDR3 reads TGTGCCTGGATTGCCGGCTACTATGGCTACACCTTC. As protein: CAWIAGYYGYTF.

The V and J genes are TRBV4-3 and TRBJ1-1, with TRBD1 matching over 9 bases. Germline V gene lookup returns CDR1 LGHNA and CDR2 YSLEER. J gave up 4 bases and V 4 bases, and 13 bases lay outside the gene matches. This CDR3 has 17 amino acids. The CDR3 region is CASSRLTGGQGGTEAFF. CDR3 sequence (DNA): TGCGCCAGCAGCCGCCTTACGGGGGGACAGGGAGGCACTGAAGCTTTCTTT.

This chain joins TRBV7-9 and TRBJ1-1; 8 nucleotides line up with TRBD1. The CDR3 is 13 amino acids. The germline V gene has CDR1 SEHNR and CDR2 FQNEAQ (reference sequence). Losses at the gene ends were 5 bases for V and 6 bases for J; bases not matched to a gene: 5. CDR3: CASSMNRGSEAFF. The CDR3 DNA reads as TGTGCCAGCAGCATGAACAGGGGGTCTGAAGCTTTCTTT.

This chain connects TRBV7-3 to TRBJ2-1; TRBD2 is a possible D gene (6 bases). With 4 bases removed from V and 6 bases from J, the gap between germline ends came to 19 bases. The length of the CDR3 is 16 residues. Germline-derived CDR1 and CDR2 are SGHTA and FQGTGA. The CDR3: CASSYVPGLGPNEQFF. CDR3 DNA sequence: TGTGCCAGCAGCTACGTCCCGGGACTCGGTCCCAATGAGCAGTTCTTC.

This chain connects TRBV6-5 to TRBJ2-7; D is uncertain. CDR1 and CDR2 from the germline V gene are MNHEY and SVGAGI. V lost 0 bases, J lost 2 bases, and 8 bases lay in between. This CDR3 contains 14 residues. CDR3 in amino acids: CASSYSARTYEQYF. CDR3 DNA sequence: TGTGCCAGCAGTTACTCAGCACGCACCTACGAGCAGTACTTC.

Here the CDR3 DNA reads TGTGCCAGCAGCTCAGGCCGGGGCGGTGGCTACACCTTC. Translated, it gives CASSSGRGGGYTF. The chain joins TRBV7-6 to TRBJ1-2; a weak D match, TRBD1 (5 bases). CDR1 is SGHVS, CDR2 FNYEAQ, per germline. With 4 bases removed from V and 7 bases from J, the gap between germline ends came to 13 bases. The CDR3 covers 13 residues.

The gene calls are TRBV19 and TRBJ2-3; no definite D call. V lost 6 bases, J lost 6 bases, and 13 bases lay in between. Germline V lookup: CDR1 LNHDA, CDR2 SQIVND (reference sequence). The CDR3 consists of 13 residues. For the CDR3, the DNA is TGTGCCAGTAGCCCGAGATTTGTCGATACGCAGTATTTT. As protein: CASSPRFVDTQYF.

The rearrangement links TRBV5-1 to TRBJ2-2; 8 nucleotides align to TRBD1. The CDR3 loop spans 15 amino acids. Germline-derived CDR1 and CDR2 are SGHRS and YFSETQ. The ends lost 4 bases at V and 6 bases at J; junction bases unmatched: 8. CDR3 bases: TGCGCCAGCAGCCTCAACCGACAGGGGTCCGGGGAGCTGTTTTTT. Translating gives CASSLNRQGSGELFF.